This T cell receptor beta chain was captured by sequencing in a study of T cell responses to AZD1222 COVID-19 vaccine. Findings and caveats of the study: Clonal diversity may have been underestimated in mostly white British donors. Researchers report vaccine-associated CD4 TCRs spanning spike, with dominance at 160-218 and 743-854.

Pooled samples include second doses given at about 4 or 12 weeks. Profiled with immunoSEQ multiplex PCR; TCRdb holds only in-frame clones, not every one. Of nearly 200,000 clones listed, about 93% are singletons. This CDR3 comprises 13 residues. V was cut by 8 bases and J by 6 bases, with 17 bases left in between. CDR1 MNHEY and CDR2 SMNVEV come from the germline V gene (reference sequence). As for this clone: Its matching antigen is unknown.

The chain couples TRBV27 to TRBJ2-7; a possible D gene is TRBD2 (5 bases). This TCR came from an adult who received the AZD1222 COVID-19 vaccine. Sequences were derived from peripheral blood, sampled 28 days after the second AZD1222 dose. The CDR3 region has the DNA TGTGCCAGCCGGGGTCCTTGGCATTCCGAGCAGTACTTC. As protein: CASRGPWHSEQYF.